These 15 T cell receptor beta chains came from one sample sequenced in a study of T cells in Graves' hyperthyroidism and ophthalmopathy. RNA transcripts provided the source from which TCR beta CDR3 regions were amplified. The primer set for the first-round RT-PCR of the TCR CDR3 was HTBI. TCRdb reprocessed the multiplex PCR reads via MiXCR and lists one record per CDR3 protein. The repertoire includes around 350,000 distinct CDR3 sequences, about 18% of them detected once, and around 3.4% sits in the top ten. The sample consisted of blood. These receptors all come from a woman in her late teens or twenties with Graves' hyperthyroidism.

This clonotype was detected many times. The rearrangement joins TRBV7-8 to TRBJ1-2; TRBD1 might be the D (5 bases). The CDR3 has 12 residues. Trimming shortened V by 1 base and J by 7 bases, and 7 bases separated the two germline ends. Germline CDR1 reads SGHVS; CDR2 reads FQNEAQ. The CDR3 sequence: CASSLGQGGYTF. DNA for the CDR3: TGTGCCAGCAGCTTAGGGCAGGGTGGCTACACCTTC.

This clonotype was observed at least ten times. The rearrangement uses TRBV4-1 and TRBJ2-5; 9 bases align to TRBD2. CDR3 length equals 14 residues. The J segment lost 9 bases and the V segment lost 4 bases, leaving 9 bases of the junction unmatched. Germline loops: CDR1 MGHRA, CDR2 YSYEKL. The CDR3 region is CASSPGAGGRAQYF. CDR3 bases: TGCGCCAGCAGCCCGGGCGCGGGGGGGAGGGCCCAGTACTTC.

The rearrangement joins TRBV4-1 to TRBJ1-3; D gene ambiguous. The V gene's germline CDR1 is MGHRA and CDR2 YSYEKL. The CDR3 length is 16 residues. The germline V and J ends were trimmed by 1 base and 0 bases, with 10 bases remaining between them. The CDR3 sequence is CASSQVGRDSGNTIYF. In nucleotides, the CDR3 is TGCGCCAGCAGCCAAGTAGGCCGGGACTCTGGAAACACCATATATTTT.

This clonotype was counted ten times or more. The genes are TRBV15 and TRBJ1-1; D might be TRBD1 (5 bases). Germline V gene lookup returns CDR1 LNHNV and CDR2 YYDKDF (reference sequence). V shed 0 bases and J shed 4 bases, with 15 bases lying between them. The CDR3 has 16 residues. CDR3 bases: TGTGCCACCAGCAGAGATTTGGGGGTCGGTGGCACTGAAGCTTTCTTT. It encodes CATSRDLGVGGTEAFF.

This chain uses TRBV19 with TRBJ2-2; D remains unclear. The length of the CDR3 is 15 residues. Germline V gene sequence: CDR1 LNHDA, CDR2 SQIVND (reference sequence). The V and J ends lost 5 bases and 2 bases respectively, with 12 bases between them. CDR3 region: CASSSKGGNTGELFF. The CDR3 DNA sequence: TGTGCCAGTAGTTCTAAGGGTGGAAACACCGGGGAGCTGTTTTTT.

CDR3 DNA: TGTGCCAGCAGTTACTCCATGGCTAGCTCCGCATTGACCCAGTACTTC. Its translation is CASSYSMASSALTQYF. The chain employs TRBV6-2 or TRBV6-3 and TRBJ2-5; D may be TRBD2 (5 bases). With 0 bases removed from V and 7 bases from J, the gap between germline ends came to 18 bases. The CDR3 extends over 16 amino acids. Germline V gene data show CDR1 as MNHEY and CDR2 as SVGEGT.

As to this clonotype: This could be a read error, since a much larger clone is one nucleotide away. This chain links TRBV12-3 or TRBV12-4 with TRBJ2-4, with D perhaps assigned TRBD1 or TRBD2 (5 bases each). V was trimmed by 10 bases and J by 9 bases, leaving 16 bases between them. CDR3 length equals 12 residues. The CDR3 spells CAISHPGSIQYF. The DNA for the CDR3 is TGTGCCATCAGCCATCCAGGGAGCATTCAGTACTTC.

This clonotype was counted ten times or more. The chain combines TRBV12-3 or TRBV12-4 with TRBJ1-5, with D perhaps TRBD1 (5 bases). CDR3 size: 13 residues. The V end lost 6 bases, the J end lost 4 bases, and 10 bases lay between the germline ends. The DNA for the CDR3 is TGTGCCAGCAGAGGGGACGGGAATCAGCCCCAGCATTTT. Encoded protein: CASRGDGNQPQHF.

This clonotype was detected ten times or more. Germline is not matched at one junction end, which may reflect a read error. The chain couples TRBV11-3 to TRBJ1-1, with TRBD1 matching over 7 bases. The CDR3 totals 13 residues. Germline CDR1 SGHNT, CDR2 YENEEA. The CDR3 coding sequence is TGTGCCAGCAGCCTAGACCAGGGGGCTGAAGCTTTCTTT. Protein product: CASSLDQGAEAFF.

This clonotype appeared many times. CDR3 DNA: TGTGCCAGTAGTGAAGAGGGCCACCAAGAGACCCAGTACTTC. Its translation is CASSEEGHQETQYF. This chain joins TRBV19 and TRBJ2-5, with D maybe TRBD2 (5 bases). The CDR3 contains 14 residues. V was clipped by 5 bases and J by 0 bases, with 10 bases between them. CDR1 is LNHDA, CDR2 SQIVND, per germline (reference sequence).

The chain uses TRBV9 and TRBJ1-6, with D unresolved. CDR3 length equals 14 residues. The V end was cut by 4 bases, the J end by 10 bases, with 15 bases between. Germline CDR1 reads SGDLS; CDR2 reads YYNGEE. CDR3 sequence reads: CASSLTHDGSPLHF. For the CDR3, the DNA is TGTGCCAGCAGCTTGACCCACGACGGATCACCCCTCCACTTT.

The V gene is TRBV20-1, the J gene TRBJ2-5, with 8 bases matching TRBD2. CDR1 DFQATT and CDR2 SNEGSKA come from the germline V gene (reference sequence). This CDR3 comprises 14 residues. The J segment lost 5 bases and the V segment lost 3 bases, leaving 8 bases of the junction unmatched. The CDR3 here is CSASGGARIETQYF. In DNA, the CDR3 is TGCAGTGCTAGCGGGGGGGCCCGTATTGAGACCCAGTACTTC.

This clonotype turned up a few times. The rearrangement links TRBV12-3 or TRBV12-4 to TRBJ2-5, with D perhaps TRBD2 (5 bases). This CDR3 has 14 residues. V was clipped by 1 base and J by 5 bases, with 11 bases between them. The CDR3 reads CASSLVGDRETQYF. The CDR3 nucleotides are TGTGCCAGCAGTTTAGTGGGAGATCGGGAGACCCAGTACTTC.

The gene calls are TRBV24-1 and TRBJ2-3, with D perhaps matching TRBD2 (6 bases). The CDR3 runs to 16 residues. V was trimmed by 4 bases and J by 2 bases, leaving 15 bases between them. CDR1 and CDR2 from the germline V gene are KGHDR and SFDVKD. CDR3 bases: TGTGCCACCAGTGAGCCACGTGGGACTCTCACAGATACGCAGTATTTT. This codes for CATSEPRGTLTDTQYF.

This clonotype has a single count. For the CDR3, the DNA is TGTGCCAGTAGTCTTCGGACAGCCGGCCTTGGCTACACCTTC. This codes for CASSLRTAGLGYTF. V gene TRBV19 combines with J gene TRBJ1-2; D may be TRBD1 (6 bases). Trimming removed 5 bases at V and 7 bases at J, with 17 bases between. The CDR3 has 14 residues. The germline gives CDR1 LNHDA, CDR2 SQIVND (reference sequence).